Listed below are T cell receptor beta chains from one sample, sequenced in a study of T cells in Graves' hyperthyroidism and ophthalmopathy. One entry per CDR3 protein, called by TCRdb with MiXCR from the multiplex PCR reads. The data show a few hundred thousand distinct CDR3 sequences, with about 15% seen just once and around 7.5% held by the top ten. The specimen sequenced was blood. These receptors came from a woman in her 30s with Graves' hyperthyroidism. CDR3s include the opening cysteine and the closing phenylalanine or tryptophan. The D gene is left open where the match is weak. Only some rows state a clone size, as once, few, many or a class for expanded clones.

d_gene: TRBD2; abundance: few; v_gene: TRBV12-3/TRBV12-4; j_gene: TRBJ2-3; CDR3aa: CASSYSGGYTDTQYF; CDR3nt: TGTGCCAGCAGTTATTCGGGAGGGTACACAGATACGCAGTATTTT
d_gene: TRBD1; abundance: many; v_gene: TRBV10-3; j_gene: TRBJ2-7; CDR3aa: CAISAQQGIDEQYF; CDR3nt: TGTGCCATCAGCGCACAACAGGGGATCGACGAGCAGTACTTC
d_gene: TRBD1; abundance: NA; v_gene: TRBV19; j_gene: TRBJ1-5; CDR3aa: CASKGRGIQPQHF; CDR3nt: TGTGCCAGTAAGGGCAGGGGGATTCAGCCCCAGCATTTT
d_gene: NA; abundance: NA; v_gene: TRBV5-8; j_gene: TRBJ1-1; CDR3aa: CASSLEGWQGTEAFF; CDR3nt: TGTGCCAGCAGCCTGGAGGGGTGGCAGGGCACTGAAGCTTTCTTT
d_gene: NA; abundance: many; v_gene: TRBV11-2; j_gene: TRBJ1-1; CDR3aa: CASSLTQGRAFF; CDR3nt: TGTGCCAGCAGCTTGACCCAGGGTCGAGCTTTCTTT
d_gene: TRBD2; abundance: few; v_gene: TRBV6-2/TRBV6-3; j_gene: TRBJ2-5; CDR3aa: CASTSGFRRGTGETQYF; CDR3nt: TGTGCCAGCACCTCTGGTTTTAGGCGGGGGACTGGAGAGACCCAGTACTTC
d_gene: TRBD2; abundance: NA; v_gene: TRBV28; j_gene: TRBJ2-7; CDR3aa: CASSIPGLESNEQYF; CDR3nt: TGTGCCAGCAGCATCCCGGGACTAGAGTCCAACGAGCAGTACTTC
d_gene: NA; abundance: NA; v_gene: TRBV5-5; j_gene: TRBJ2-1; CDR3aa: CASELAVYEQFF; CDR3nt: TGTGCCAGCGAACTAGCCGTCTATGAGCAGTTCTTC
d_gene: NA; abundance: few; v_gene: TRBV29-1; j_gene: TRBJ2-7; CDR3aa: CSVVHQGPPYEQYF; CDR3nt: TGCAGCGTTGTACATCAGGGGCCCCCCTACGAGCAGTACTTC
d_gene: TRBD1; abundance: many; v_gene: TRBV12-3/TRBV12-4; j_gene: TRBJ1-1; CDR3aa: CASSTDIGQGTEAFF; CDR3nt: TGTGCCAGCAGTACCGATATAGGACAGGGGACTGAAGCTTTCTTT
d_gene: NA; abundance: many; v_gene: TRBV5-1; j_gene: TRBJ1-3; CDR3aa: CASSLAGDPGHTIYF; CDR3nt: TGCGCCAGCAGCTTGGCCGGGGATCCCGGACACACCATATATTTT
d_gene: NA; abundance: few; v_gene: TRBV20-1; j_gene: TRBJ2-1; CDR3aa: CSASEKRSEQFF; CDR3nt: TGCAGTGCTAGTGAAAAGCGAAGTGAGCAGTTCTTC
d_gene: NA; abundance: many; v_gene: TRBV28; j_gene: TRBJ1-1; CDR3aa: CASSLQGWTEAFF; CDR3nt: TGTGCCAGCAGTTTACAGGGGTGGACTGAAGCTTTCTTT
d_gene: TRBD1; abundance: many; v_gene: TRBV20-1; j_gene: TRBJ1-1; CDR3aa: CSCDRGNFFGGRTEAFF; CDR3nt: TGCAGTTGTGACAGGGGAAATTTTTTTGGGGGCCGGACTGAAGCTTTCTTT
d_gene: TRBD1; abundance: NA; v_gene: TRBV6-2/TRBV6-3; j_gene: TRBJ2-1; CDR3aa: CASSSGQINNEQFF; CDR3nt: TGTGCCAGCAGTTCGGGACAGATAAACAATGAGCAGTTCTTC
d_gene: NA; abundance: NA; v_gene: TRBV6-2/TRBV6-3; j_gene: TRBJ1-6; CDR3aa: CASSEFGNSPLHF; CDR3nt: TGTGCCAGCAGTGAATTTGGGAATTCACCCCTCCACTTT
d_gene: NA; abundance: NA; v_gene: TRBV20-1; j_gene: TRBJ2-3; CDR3aa: CSARDPRVDTDTQYF; CDR3nt: TGCAGTGCTAGAGATCCCAGGGTTGACACAGATACGCAGTATTTT
d_gene: TRBD1; abundance: NA; v_gene: TRBV6-9; j_gene: TRBJ2-5; CDR3aa: CASSSVGGLGETQYF; CDR3nt: TGTGCCAGCAGTTCGGTAGGGGGCTTGGGGGAGACCCAGTACTTC
d_gene: NA; abundance: many; v_gene: TRBV12-3/TRBV12-4; j_gene: TRBJ1-5; CDR3aa: CASNPDEFNQPQHF; CDR3nt: TGTGCCAGCAACCCGGATGAATTCAATCAGCCCCAGCATTTT
d_gene: NA; abundance: many; v_gene: TRBV3-1; j_gene: TRBJ2-2; CDR3aa: CASSLLGPGELFF; CDR3nt: TGTGCCAGCAGCCTCCTAGGGCCTGGGGAGCTGTTTTTT
d_gene: NA; abundance: NA; v_gene: TRBV7-9; j_gene: TRBJ1-2; CDR3aa: CAGSDFMGYGYTF; CDR3nt: TGTGCCGGCAGCGACTTCATGGGGTATGGCTACACCTTC